This TCR beta chain was recorded in a study of post-analysis software for immune sequencing data. Every TCR beta cDNA library bore unique molecular identifiers. MiXCR was run by TCRdb on the PCR reads, yielding one entry per CDR3 protein. Of about half a million distinct CDR3 sequences in the sample, 30% to 40% are singletons; the top ten hold roughly 6%. Points from the study as a whole: In patients, five TRBV segments were more frequent than in controls, with TRBV5-6, TRBV5-1 and TRBV20-1 among them.

Comments on this clonotype: Its target is unknown.

Trimming took 0 bases from V and 1 from J, leaving 7 bases between them. The germline CDR1 and CDR2 sequences are DFQATT and SNEGSKA (reference sequence). CDR3 length: 14 residues. V usage is TRBV20-1 and J usage is TRBJ1-5; D not resolved. The clonotype was recovered from a girl aged 2-17 years with multiple sclerosis. The sample taken for sequencing was blood. The CDR3 DNA reads TGCAGTGCTAGAGAGAAAGTGAGCAATCAGCCCCAGCATTTT. Its protein product is CSAREKVSNQPQHF.